These 27 T cell receptor beta chains were sequenced from one sample in a study of blood T cells in healthy people across ages. A sample-barcoded 5' primer and a J-beta primer mix were used in a second PCR of roughly 6 to 11 cycles. One entry per CDR3 protein, called by TCRdb with MiXCR from the 5' RACE reads. Seen here are 550,000 to 600,000 distinct CDR3 sequences, less than 60% observed once, and the top ten hold under 30%. What was sequenced was blood. The origin of the receptors is an elderly man in good health.

The chain recombines TRBV7-2 with TRBJ2-4, with D possibly matching TRBD1 (6 bases). V was cut by 5 bases and J by 6 bases, with 14 bases left in between. This CDR3 is 14 amino acids long. Germline assignment: CDR1 SGHTA and CDR2 FQGNSA. CDR3 region: CASSQKAQGNIQYF. The CDR3 DNA reads as TGTGCCAGCAGCCAAAAAGCACAGGGAAACATTCAGTACTTC.

This chain connects TRBV12-3 or TRBV12-4 to TRBJ2-4, with D perhaps TRBD1 (6 bases). The CDR3 spans 13 residues. Trimming removed 7 bases from V and 9 bases from J, with 16 bases in between. The CDR3: CASIHRDQGIQYF. CDR3 coding DNA: TGTGCCAGCATCCACAGGGACCAGGGCATTCAGTACTTC.

Here the CDR3 reads CASSLGVTNTEAFF. Written as DNA, the CDR3 is TGTGCCAGCAGTCTAGGGGTGACGAACACTGAAGCTTTCTTT. The rearrangement links TRBV12-3 or TRBV12-4 to TRBJ1-1, with D maybe TRBD1 (5 bases). This CDR3 has 14 amino acids. Trimming left V 5 bases short and J 1 base short, with 11 bases between.

The CDR3 sequence: CASSKMGSYEQYF. The CDR3 nucleotides read TGTGCCAGCAGCAAAATGGGGTCCTACGAGCAGTACTTC. V is TRBV21-1 and J is TRBJ2-7. TRBV21-1 is deemed a pseudogene. The CDR3 consists of 13 residues.

The chain's CDR3 is CASSPGGWGEQYF. The DNA for the CDR3 is TGTGCCAGCAGCCCAGGAGGCTGGGGCGAGCAGTACTTC. The chain links TRBV7-2 to TRBJ2-7; possible D gene TRBD2, 5 bases. The CDR3 is made up of 13 amino acids. Germline CDR1 SGHTA, CDR2 FQGNSA. V was pared by 5 bases and J by 6 bases, with 14 bases between.

The chain combines TRBV29-1 with TRBJ2-3, with a tentative D call TRBD1 (6 bases). This CDR3 spans 12 amino acids. Trimming pared 4 bases from V and 2 bases from J, leaving 7 bases between. Germline CDR1 reads SQVTM; CDR2 reads ANQGSEA. In DNA, the CDR3 is TGCAGCGTTGCAGGGGTCACAGATACGCAGTATTTT. Amino acids: CSVAGVTDTQYF.

This clonotype turned up a few times. V usage is TRBV20-1 and J usage is TRBJ2-7; 10 positions match TRBD2. Losses at the gene ends were 4 bases for V and 3 bases for J; bases not matched to a gene: 3. The CDR3 is 13 amino acids. CDR1 DFQATT and CDR2 SNEGSKA come from the germline V gene (reference sequence). The CDR3 sequence is CSATAGGVYEQYF. The CDR3 nucleotides are TGCAGTGCTACAGCGGGAGGGGTCTACGAGCAGTACTTC.

The chain employs TRBV4-1 and TRBJ1-2, with no clear D. This CDR3 has 17 amino acids. Germline values: CDR1 MGHRA, CDR2 YSYEKL. V shed 1 base and J shed 4 bases, with 19 bases lying between them. CDR3 sequence (DNA): TGCGCCAGCAGCCAAGTGCACGGAGACGGGGATCGCTATGGCTACACCTTC. This gives the protein CASSQVHGDGDRYGYTF.

J is TRBJ1-6 and V is TRBV20-1; D is undetermined. The germline gives CDR1 DFQATT, CDR2 SNEGSKA (reference sequence). The V and J ends lost 3 bases and 7 bases respectively, with 16 bases between them. The CDR3 consists of 15 residues. The CDR3 sequence: CSASLMASQNSPLHF. CDR3 in DNA: TGCAGTGCTAGTCTAATGGCCTCCCAGAATTCACCCCTCCACTTT.

A few counts support this clonotype. The rearrangement links TRBV7-2 to TRBJ2-3; a possible D gene is TRBD1 (5 bases). V was shortened by 1 base and J by 1 base, with 9 bases between the two germline ends. From germline, CDR1 is SGHTA and CDR2 FQGNSA. The CDR3 length is 15 residues. Written as DNA, the CDR3 is TGTGCCAGCAGCTTAGTCGTAGGGGGCACAGATACGCAGTATTTT. Encoded protein: CASSLVVGGTDTQYF.

The count of this clonotype is one. This rearrangement joins TRBV24-1 to TRBJ2-2; D is ambiguous. CDR1 and CDR2 (germline): KGHDR, SFDVKD. This CDR3 region has 13 residues. V lost 9 bases and J lost 2, with 9 bases in between. CDR3 sequence: CATGDTNTGELFF. DNA of the CDR3: TGTGCCACCGGAGACACCAACACCGGGGAGCTGTTTTTT.

This clonotype was seen more than once but under ten times. The chain employs TRBV10-3 and TRBJ2-3; 8 bases agree with TRBD1. Germline lookup yields CDR1 ENHRY and CDR2 SYGVKD. This CDR3 is built from 13 residues. Unmatched junction bases numbered 5, after V lost 10 bases and J lost 2 bases. In DNA form, the CDR3 reads TGTGCCACCAGGGACAGGCCCACAGATACGCAGTATTTT. This sequence encodes CATRDRPTDTQYF.

V usage is TRBV7-9 and J usage is TRBJ2-4; TRBD1 is a possible D gene (6 bases). With the DNA end fitting TRBJ2-7 better, the J assignment may be wrong. The CDR3 is 14 amino acids. Germline V gene sequence: CDR1 SEHNR, CDR2 FQNEAQ (reference sequence). Here the CDR3 DNA reads TGTGCCAGCACCCCAAGCTCAGGGGCCTACGAGCAGTACTTC. It yields the protein CASTPSSGAYEQYF.

This chain uses TRBV4-3 with TRBJ1-2; possibly TRBD1 for D (5 bases). This CDR3 is built from 17 residues. The germline gives CDR1 LGHNA, CDR2 YSLEER. V was shortened by 1 base and J by 4 bases, with 19 bases between the two germline ends. Written as DNA, the CDR3 is TGCGCCAGCAGCCAAGGGCGAGGGGCCCGGCCCCTCTATGGCTACACCTTC. Its protein is CASSQGRGARPLYGYTF.

The chain combines TRBV11-1 with TRBJ2-3; D is perhaps TRBD1 (6 bases). V was clipped by 5 bases and J by 2 bases, with 14 bases between them. CDR1 SGHAT and CDR2 FQDESV come from the germline V gene (reference sequence). CDR3 length: 15 amino acids. In nucleotides, the CDR3 is TGTGCCAGCAGCCCTCGACAGGACGACACAGATACGCAGTATTTT. Encoded protein: CASSPRQDDTDTQYF.

The rearrangement uses TRBV20-1 and TRBJ2-3; no clear D gene. Germline values: CDR1 DFQATT, CDR2 SNEGSKA (reference sequence). The V end lost 2 bases, the J end lost 0 bases, and 6 bases lay between the germline ends. This CDR3 has 13 amino acids. The CDR3 DNA is TGCAGTGCTAGACGTATTAGCACAGATACGCAGTATTTT. This translates into CSARRISTDTQYF.

The chain joins TRBV7-2 to TRBJ2-7, with no clear D. The CDR3 is 14 amino acids. Germline V gene data show CDR1 as SGHTA and CDR2 as FQGNSA. The ends were cut back, 5 bases at V and 5 bases at J, with 16 bases in the middle. Written as DNA, the CDR3 is TGTGCCAGCAGCCCAAGGCCGGCCCCCGACGAGCAGTACTTC. Protein product: CASSPRPAPDEQYF.

This chain links TRBV4-1 with TRBJ1-6; D remains ambiguous. This CDR3 contains 13 residues. V was pared by 2 bases and J by 5 bases, with 4 bases between. The germline V gene has CDR1 MGHRA and CDR2 YSYEKL. The CDR3 here is CASSQTDNSPLHF. The DNA of the CDR3 is TGCGCCAGCAGCCAAACCGATAATTCACCCCTCCACTTT.

The genes are TRBV28 and TRBJ1-2, with 8 positions matching TRBD1. The V gene end was trimmed by 7 bases and the J gene end by 7 bases; junction bases not matched to a gene: 5. Germline CDR1 is MDHEN and CDR2 is SYDVKM. The CDR3 runs 12 residues. In DNA, the CDR3 is TGTGCCAGCAACACCAGGGGGCCTGGCTACACCTTC. Protein sequence: CASNTRGPGYTF.

The chain couples TRBV20-1 to TRBJ2-6; D is perhaps TRBD2 (7 bases). The germline CDR1 and CDR2 sequences are DFQATT and SNEGSKA (reference sequence). V dropped 0 bases and J dropped 2 bases, with 8 bases sitting between them. This CDR3 spans 15 amino acids. The CDR3: CSAREGGPGANVLTF. Here the CDR3 DNA reads TGCAGTGCTAGAGAGGGGGGGCCTGGGGCCAACGTCCTGACTTTC.

This clonotype was seen once. The V gene is TRBV20-1, the J gene TRBJ2-1, with a weak D call TRBD1 (6 bases). Trimming took off 2 bases at V and 13 bases at J, with 18 bases between the two ends. Germline CDR1 reads DFQATT; CDR2 reads SNEGSKA (reference sequence). There are 13 residues in the CDR3. This CDR3 reads CSARQGLRETQFF. The CDR3 DNA follows: TGCAGTGCTAGACAGGGGTTGCGAGAGACCCAGTTCTTC.

This clonotype was counted at least ten times. This chain connects TRBV7-2 to TRBJ1-1, with TRBD1 as a possible D gene (5 bases). Trimming stripped 3 bases from V and 1 base from J, with 9 bases between. This CDR3 region has 14 residues. Germline CDR1 is SGHTA and CDR2 is FQGNSA. The CDR3 nucleotides read TGTGCCAGCAGCTTCGGGACGGGGAACACTGAAGCTTTCTTT. This gives the protein CASSFGTGNTEAFF.

This CDR3 is CASSLGRTEQETQYF. The CDR3 nucleotides read TGTGCCAGCAGCTTAGGGAGGACAGAGCAAGAGACCCAGTACTTC. The V and J genes are TRBV11-2 and TRBJ2-5; tentative D call: TRBD1 (6 bases). The V end was cut by 1 base, the J end by 2 bases, with 11 bases between. The CDR3 runs 15 residues. Germline CDR1 reads SGHAT; CDR2 reads FQNNGV. Full variable domain (rest looked up from reference TRBV11-2 and TRBJ2-5): EAGVAQSPRYKIIEKRQSVAFWCNPISGHATLYWYQQILGQGPKLLIQFQNNGVVDDSQLPKDRFSAERLKGVDSTLKIQPAKLEDSAVYLCASSLGRTEQETQYFGPGTRLLVL.

V usage is TRBV14 and J usage is TRBJ1-1; D unresolved. V was pared by 2 bases and J by 2 bases, with 9 bases between. CDR1 is SGHDN, CDR2 FVKESK, per germline. The CDR3 is 14 residues long. CDR3 protein: CASSQKWGNTEAFF. The CDR3, as DNA: TGTGCCAGCAGCCAAAAGTGGGGAAACACTGAAGCTTTCTTT. The variable domain in full, with the rest retrieved from reference TRBV14 and TRBJ1-1, is EAGVTQFPSHSVIEKGQTVTLRCDPISGHDNLYWYRRVMGKEIKFLLHFVKESKQDESGMPNNRFLAERTGGTYSTLKVQPAELEDSGVYFCASSQKWGNTEAFFGQGTRLTVV.

V gene TRBV7-9 combines with J gene TRBJ2-3, with TRBD1 identical over 9 bases. The V gene's germline CDR1 is SEHNR and CDR2 FQNEAQ (reference sequence). The CDR3 has 19 amino acids. Trimming removed 3 bases from V and 0 bases from J; junction bases left unmatched: 13. CDR3 sequence: CASSFVGQGGQSSTDTQYF. In DNA, the CDR3 is TGTGCCAGCAGCTTTGTGGGACAGGGAGGGCAATCTAGCACAGATACGCAGTATTTT.

This clonotype was counted a few times. One end of the junction does not line up with germline, which may come from a read error. The chain is built from TRBV11-1 and TRBJ2-2, with D unclear. Germline CDR1 SGHAT, CDR2 FQDESV (reference sequence). The CDR3 has 14 residues. CDR3: CASSSVLNTGELFF. The DNA for the CDR3 is TGTGCCAGCAGCTCGGTCCTGAACACTGGGGAGCTGTTTTTT.

The chain couples TRBV10-3 to TRBJ1-2; 8 nucleotides match TRBD1. The CDR3 has 15 residues. Germline V gene lookup returns CDR1 ENHRY and CDR2 SYGVKD. Trimming at V came to 2 bases and at J to 5 bases, leaving 7 bases not matched to a gene. CDR3 sequence (DNA): TGTGCCATCAGTGAGAGGGACAGGTCTGGTTATGGCTACACCTTC. Translated, it gives CAISERDRSGYGYTF.